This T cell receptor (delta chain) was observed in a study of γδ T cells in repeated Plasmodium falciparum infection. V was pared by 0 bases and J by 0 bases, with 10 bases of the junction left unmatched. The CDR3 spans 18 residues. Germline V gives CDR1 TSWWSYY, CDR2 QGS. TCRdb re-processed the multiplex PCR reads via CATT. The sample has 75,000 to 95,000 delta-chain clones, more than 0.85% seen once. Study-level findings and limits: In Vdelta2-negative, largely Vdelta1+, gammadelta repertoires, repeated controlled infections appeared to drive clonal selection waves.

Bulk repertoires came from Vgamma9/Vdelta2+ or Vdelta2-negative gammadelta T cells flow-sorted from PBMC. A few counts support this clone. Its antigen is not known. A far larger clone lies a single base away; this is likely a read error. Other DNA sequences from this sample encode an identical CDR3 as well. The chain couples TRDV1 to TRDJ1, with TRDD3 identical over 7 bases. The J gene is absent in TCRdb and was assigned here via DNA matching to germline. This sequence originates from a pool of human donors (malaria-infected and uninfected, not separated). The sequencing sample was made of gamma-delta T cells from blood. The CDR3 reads CALGELDGILPYTDKLIF. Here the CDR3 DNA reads TGTGCTCTTGGGGAACTAGACGGGATACTTCCGTACACCGATAAACTCATCTTT.